The 25 T cell receptor beta chains below come from one sample, sequenced in a study of regulatory T cells in long-lasting Graves disease. The TCR beta library used iRepertoire HTBI primers with Arm-PCR amplification of CDR3. TCRdb re-called the multiplex PCR reads with MiXCR, one entry per CDR3 protein. The table records a few hundred thousand distinct CDR3 sequences, under 20% of them present only once. Noted time point: newly diagnosed GD, antithyroid drugs for less than 3 months. From PBMCs, RNA was extracted and then used to make the TCR library. The data were also submitted as part of a second study, on T cells in Graves' hyperthyroidism and ophthalmopathy.

Source: peripheral blood mononuclear cells (PBMCs), taken at new diagnosis, from a patient treated with antithyroid drugs. Receptor source: a woman in her twenties or thirties with Graves disease.

In its sample, this clonotype was seen many times. This sequence joins TRBV18 and TRBJ1-5, with a tentative D call TRBD1 (6 bases). The V gene's germline CDR1 is KGHSH and CDR2 LQKENI. V lost 8 bases, J lost 1 base, and 15 bases lay in between. CDR3 size: 15 residues. CDR3 in amino acids: CASAPTTGSNQPQHF. In DNA form, the CDR3 reads TGTGCCAGCGCCCCTACAACAGGGAGCAATCAGCCCCAGCATTTT.

This clonotype was seen many times. The chain combines TRBV20-1 with TRBJ1-2; the D gene is possibly TRBD1 (6 bases). V shed 3 bases and J shed 4 bases, with 15 bases lying between them. The CDR3 totals 14 residues. Germline CDR1 is DFQATT and CDR2 is SNEGSKA (reference sequence). CDR3 DNA: TGCAGTGCTAGCATCGACAGGCTTTCCTATGGCTACACCTTC. Residues: CSASIDRLSYGYTF.

This clonotype was counted many times. The chain combines TRBV6-1 with TRBJ1-2; TRBD1 matches at 10 bases. In germline, CDR1 is MNHNS, CDR2 SASEGT. After removal of 4 bases from V and 6 bases from J, the junction contained 5 bases not matched to a gene. This CDR3 comprises 14 residues. The CDR3 DNA is TGTGCCAGCAGTGTTGGGACAGGGGCACATGGCTACACCTTC. It encodes CASSVGTGAHGYTF.

Details on this clonotype: A read error is the likely source, as a far larger clone sits one nucleotide away. This chain connects TRBV11-2 to TRBJ1-3; D is unclear. Germline V gene lookup returns CDR1 SGHAT and CDR2 FQNNGV. The V and J ends lost 5 bases and 0 bases respectively, with 14 bases between them. The CDR3 runs to 16 residues. DNA for the CDR3: TGTGCCAGCAGCCCGGAACAGCAAATCTCTGGAAACACCATATATTTT. This encodes CASSPEQQISGNTIYF.

About this clonotype: A read error may explain this, as a much larger clone is one base away. V usage is TRBV6-1 and J usage is TRBJ2-1; D ambiguous. The CDR3 contains 13 residues. CDR1 and CDR2 from the germline V gene are MNHNS and SASEGT. V lost 1 base to trimming and J lost 9 bases, with 10 bases between them. Here the CDR3 DNA reads TGTGCCAGCAGTGAAGAGGTAAGGGCTGAGCAGTTCTTC. It encodes CASSEEVRAEQFF.

The chain uses TRBV7-8 and TRBJ2-7; either TRBD1 or TRBD2 may fit D (5 bases each). Trimming removed 3 bases from V and 0 bases from J, with 18 bases in between. Germline V lookup: CDR1 SGHVS, CDR2 FQNEAQ. The CDR3 is 17 residues long. The CDR3 DNA reads TGTGCCAGCAGCTTGGGACCCTCCCACCCGAGCTCCTACGAGCAGTACTTC. Its translation is CASSLGPSHPSSYEQYF.

In its sample, this clonotype was seen many times. The J gene is TRBJ2-7, the V gene TRBV7-6, with D perhaps TRBD2 (5 bases). Germline assignment: CDR1 SGHVS and CDR2 FNYEAQ. Trimming removed 3 bases at V and 7 bases at J, with 13 bases between. The CDR3 runs to 13 residues. The CDR3 region is CASSLSQRGEQYF. In nucleotides, the CDR3 is TGTGCCAGCAGCTTGAGTCAGCGAGGGGAGCAGTACTTC. Together with reference TRBV7-6 and TRBJ2-7, the CDR3 gives the full variable domain: GAGVSQSPRYKVTKRGQDVALRCDPISGHVSLYWYRQALGQGPEFLTYFNYEAQQDKSGLPNDRFSAERPEGSISTLTIQRTEQRDSAMYRCASSLSQRGEQYFGPGTRLTVT.

This clonotype has more than one count but fewer than ten. V is TRBV29-1 and J is TRBJ2-1; TRBD2 agrees at 13 bases. After removal of 6 bases from V and 5 bases from J, the junction contained 4 bases not matched to a gene. CDR1 is SQVTM, CDR2 ANQGSEA, per germline. The CDR3 consists of 14 residues. CDR3 sequence reads: CSVVLAGGNNEQFF. The CDR3 nucleotides read TGCAGCGTGGTACTAGCGGGGGGGAACAATGAGCAGTTCTTC.

The sample holds many counts of this clonotype. The chain employs TRBV11-2 and TRBJ1-2; a possible D gene is TRBD1 (6 bases). The length of the CDR3 is 17 residues. From germline, CDR1 is SGHAT and CDR2 FQNNGV. V shed 2 bases and J shed 5 bases, with 21 bases lying between them. The CDR3 DNA reads TGTGCCAGCAGCTTACTCCTACAGGGCCAATCTGGGTATGGCTACACCTTC. This translates into CASSLLLQGQSGYGYTF.

This clonotype was observed at least ten times. This chain uses TRBV7-9 with TRBJ2-6; D is undetermined. Germline V gene sequence: CDR1 SEHNR, CDR2 FQNEAQ (reference sequence). Trimming left V 5 bases short and J 0 bases short, with 11 bases between. This CDR3 contains 16 residues. The CDR3 loop is CASSTIQSSGANVLTF. The CDR3 DNA follows: TGTGCCAGCAGCACCATACAGAGCTCTGGGGCCAACGTCCTGACTTTC.

This clonotype was found many times. The chain couples TRBV6-5 to TRBJ2-1, with TRBD1 matching 7 bases. The germline V gene has CDR1 MNHEY and CDR2 SVGAGI. V gave up 3 bases and J gave up 0 bases; unmatched junction bases: 11. The CDR3 contains 18 residues. The CDR3 spells CASSYSWTGSRSYNEQFF. CDR3 coding DNA: TGTGCCAGCAGTTATTCTTGGACAGGCTCCCGCTCCTACAATGAGCAGTTCTTC.

In its sample, this clonotype was seen a few times. At one of its ends the junction is not consistent with the germline gene, which may arise from a read error. J is TRBJ2-7 and V is TRBV9; TRBD1 agrees at 7 bases. The CDR3 totals 13 residues. Germline V gene sequence: CDR1 SGDLS, CDR2 YYNGEE. CDR3 amino acids: CAGSGMTGYEQYF. In nucleotides, the CDR3 is TGTGCCGGCAGCGGCATGACAGGGTACGAGCAGTACTTC.

This clonotype was picked up many times. This chain uses TRBV6-2 or TRBV6-3 with TRBJ1-2, with 7 bases lining up with TRBD1. The CDR3 runs to 15 residues. Germline CDR1 is MNHEY and CDR2 is SVGEGT. V lost 4 bases, J lost 2 bases, and 7 bases stayed unmatched. As DNA, the CDR3 is TGTGCCAGCAGTTCCGATCTGACAGGGAACTATGGCTACACCTTC. It codes for CASSSDLTGNYGYTF.

Concerning this clonotype: A far bigger clonotype differs at one base, so this is likely a read error. The chain has TRBV3-1 and TRBJ2-7; D possibly uses TRBD1 or TRBD2 (6 bases each). V was pared by 3 bases and J by 7 bases, with 10 bases between. The CDR3 sequence is 12 residues long. CDR1 is LGHDT, CDR2 YNNKEL, per germline (reference sequence). CDR3 sequence (DNA): TGTGCCAGCAGCCATGGGGGGCATGAGCAGTACTTC. Its translation: CASSHGGHEQYF.

This clonotype was observed many times. V is TRBV24-1 and J is TRBJ1-5; TRBD1 is a possible D gene (5 bases). Trimming stripped 4 bases from V and 5 bases from J, with 8 bases between. Germline values: CDR1 KGHDR, CDR2 SFDVKD. The CDR3 is made up of 13 amino acids. This CDR3 is CATSESRDQPQHF. The CDR3 coding sequence is TGTGCCACCAGTGAGTCCAGGGATCAGCCCCAGCATTTT.

Concerning this clonotype: Since a much larger clone is just one base distant, this may be a read error. The rearrangement uses TRBV5-5 and TRBJ2-1; a weak D match, TRBD2 (6 bases). Germline V CDR1 and CDR2: SGHKS, YYEKEE (reference sequence). This CDR3 has 16 residues. The CDR3 reads CASSPSRREPYNERFF. The CDR3 DNA is TGTGCCAGCAGCCCGAGCAGGAGGGAACCCTACAATGAGCGGTTCTTC.

This clonotype was seen ten or more times. The V and J genes are TRBV5-1 and TRBJ1-1, with 9 bases matching TRBD1. The CDR3 runs 15 residues. V shed 4 bases, J shed 3 bases, and the junction held 7 bases outside the gene matches. Looked up from germline, CDR1 is SGHRS and CDR2 is YFSETQ. The CDR3 spells CASSLSGTGYTEAFF. CDR3 coding DNA: TGCGCCAGCAGCCTATCCGGGACAGGGTACACTGAAGCTTTCTTT.

V gene TRBV9 combines with J gene TRBJ1-1, with D perhaps matching TRBD1 (5 bases). V was pared by 0 bases and J by 7 bases, with 10 bases between. The CDR3 spans 13 residues. In germline, CDR1 is SGDLS, CDR2 YYNGEE. CDR3: CASSVGTQNEAFF. The CDR3 DNA is TGTGCCAGCAGCGTAGGGACACAGAATGAAGCTTTCTTT.

The chain combines TRBV29-1 with TRBJ2-7, with 9 positions matching TRBD1. Germline CDR1 is SQVTM and CDR2 is ANQGSEA. The length of the CDR3 is 12 residues. Unmatched junction bases numbered 6, after V lost 7 bases and J lost 5 bases. Here the CDR3 reads CSAGTGSDEQYF. The CDR3 bases are TGCAGCGCCGGGACAGGGAGCGACGAGCAGTACTTC.

Note on this clonotype: This may stem from a read error, because a much larger clone lies one nucleotide away. This sequence joins TRBV18 and TRBJ2-3; D might be TRBD2 (5 bases). CDR3 length: 15 residues. CDR1 KGHSH and CDR2 LQKENI come from the germline V gene. The chain's CDR3 is CASSPIPASTDAQYF. CDR3 in DNA: TGTGCCAGCTCACCAATTCCGGCTAGCACAGATGCGCAGTATTTT.

The chain links TRBV20-1 to TRBJ2-7; TRBD2 aligns across 9 bases. With V trimmed by 5 bases and J by 2 bases, 10 bases remained unmatched. CDR3 length: 15 residues. The germline V gene encodes CDR1 DFQATT and CDR2 SNEGSKA (reference sequence). The CDR3 loop reads CSAGRGGVRTYEQYF. The CDR3 nucleotides are TGCAGTGCTGGTCGCGGGGGGGTGCGGACCTACGAGCAGTACTTC.

This rearrangement joins TRBV6-2 or TRBV6-3 to TRBJ1-4; no definite D call. V was trimmed by 2 bases and J by 6 bases, leaving 16 bases between them. This CDR3 region has 16 residues. CDR1 is MNHEY and CDR2 is SVGEGT in the germline V gene. The DNA for the CDR3 is TGTGCCAGCAGTTACGCTCGGGTCTTGGGCTATGAAAAACTGTTTTTT. This codes for CASSYARVLGYEKLFF.

This clonotype has a count of ten or more. CDR3 protein: CSARFPPDSFEAFF. CDR3 bases: TGCAGTGCTAGATTTCCCCCGGACAGTTTTGAAGCTTTCTTT. The chain carries TRBV20-1 and TRBJ1-1, with a tentative D call TRBD1 (6 bases). The CDR3 contains 14 residues. Trimming stripped 2 bases from V and 7 bases from J, with 17 bases between. Germline lookup yields CDR1 DFQATT and CDR2 SNEGSKA (reference sequence).

This clonotype was recorded at least ten times. The chain links TRBV11-3 to TRBJ1-1, with D possibly matching TRBD1 (5 bases). V lost 2 bases, J lost 6 bases, and 10 bases lay in between. This CDR3 comprises 13 residues. Germline-derived CDR1 and CDR2 are SGHNT and YENEEA. CDR3 coding DNA: TGTGCCAGCAGCTTATTGGGGGATGCTGAAGCTTTCTTT. This gives the protein CASSLLGDAEAFF. The variable domain in full, completed from reference TRBV11-3 and TRBJ1-1, reads EAGVVQSPRYKIIEKKQPVAFWCNPISGHNTLYWYLQNLGQGPELLIRYENEEAVDDSQLPKDRFSAERLKGVDSTLKIQPAELGDSAVYLCASSLLGDAEAFFGQGTRLTVV.

This clonotype was seen repeatedly, ten times or more. The V and J genes are TRBV20-1 and TRBJ2-2; a weak D match, TRBD2 (7 bases). Germline values: CDR1 DFQATT, CDR2 SNEGSKA (reference sequence). V was clipped by 3 bases and J by 1 base, with 12 bases between them. The CDR3 length is 15 residues. CDR3 protein: CSASGRGLNTGELFF. The CDR3 coding sequence is TGCAGTGCTAGCGGGCGGGGGCTGAACACCGGGGAGCTGTTTTTT.